This TCR beta chain derives from a study of T cells in localized non-small cell lung cancer. This table comes from immunoSEQ multiplex PCR, and its TCRdb copy is limited to in-frame clones, with some not included. The sample lists roughly 70,000 clones; about nine tenths were seen once. The clonotype originates from a male donor aged 60 or older with stage III squamous cell lung carcinoma. Here the sequenced sample was peripheral blood, taken before any cancer treatment.

The CDR3 reads CASTTPTGGNSPLHF. The DNA of the CDR3 is TGTGCCAGCACCACCCCGACAGGGGGCAATTCACCCCTCCACTTT. The chain carries TRBV5-4 and TRBJ1-6; TRBD1 agrees at 10 bases. Germline V gene data show CDR1 as SGHNT and CDR2 as YYREEE (reference sequence). The CDR3 length is 15 residues. The ends lost 6 bases at V and 7 bases at J; junction bases unmatched: 7.